The sequence of this T cell receptor (beta chain) was determined in a study of monozygotic twins with inflammatory bowel disease. Study-wide results and limits: Fewer shared clonotypes with others were found in IBD patients than in healthy twins, especially with disease activity. The data did not back a single strong IBD-associated clonotype or signal.

TCR libraries each used around 3,500 ng of total RNA. Nested PCRs (around 15 and 9 cycles, two total) were applied to TCRalpha and TCRbeta cDNA. TCRdb reprocessed the 5' RACE reads, with one entry per CDR3 protein and no DNA. The data show about 440,000 distinct CDR3 sequences, and the top ten clones hold about 2.4%. Points on this clonotype: The antigen is undetermined.

CDR3 size: 15 residues. From germline, CDR1 is PRHDT and CDR2 FYEKMQ (reference sequence). The receptor's source is a human donor with ulcerative colitis or Crohn's disease, or a healthy co-twin of an affected twin (not recorded which). Sequences were obtained from blood. The chain links TRBV13 to TRBJ1-2; TCRdb's D call, TRBD1, is unchecked because there is no DNA. The chain's CDR3 is CASSPGQGAVYGYTF.